These T cell receptor beta chains were read from a single sample in a study of T cells in Graves' hyperthyroidism and ophthalmopathy. TCRdb fed the multiplex PCR reads into MiXCR, producing one record per CDR3 protein. The sample lists approximately 530,000 distinct CDR3 sequences, about 20% seen once, with less than 55% in the top ten. What was sequenced was blood. These receptors were collected from a man aged 35 to 55 with Graves' ophthalmopathy. Both conserved end residues are part of each CDR3.

J gene | V gene | CDR3 protein
TRBJ2-7 | TRBV29-1 | CSVPFRDIPSYEQYF
TRBJ2-7 | TRBV3-1 | CASSQGGGGVREQYF
TRBJ2-7 | TRBV24-1 | CATSDAGTSFYEQYF
TRBJ2-2 | TRBV9 | CASSETFRNTGELFF
TRBJ2-7 | TRBV5-1 | CASSWDIAYEQYF
TRBJ2-7 | TRBV11-1 | CASSVLAGEQYF
TRBJ1-2 | TRBV6-4 | CASNHAPHRGRGYTF
TRBJ1-3 | TRBV7-2 | CASSLSAGGNTIYF
TRBJ1-1 | TRBV27 | CASSFRSDRAEAFF
TRBJ1-1 | TRBV12-3/TRBV12-4 | CASSLVGSSEAFF
TRBJ1-1 | TRBV19 | CASSVQGANTEAFF